The present T cell receptor (beta chain) was sequenced within a study of monozygotic twins with cystic fibrosis (dated by TCRdb to about 2021). About the full investigation: About 3 micrograms of fragmented DNA went through 15 PCR cycles to produce barcoded libraries. To assess genetic influence on V and J gene usage, the study compared TCR beta repertoires within and across 16 monozygotic twin pairs with cystic fibrosis. The cohort included ten female and six male twin pairs, mostly children and adolescents, aged about 2.0 to 40 years with a median of 9.1 years. On the day blood was drawn, the twins' weight-for-height and FEVPerc (FEV1 disease centile) were ranked against those of the roughly 1,100 cohort participants. Data for three of the twin pairs had already been reported earlier in a different context. The paper as a whole reports these results and caveats: V gene usage was most similar to the co-twin for 13 of 16 pairs, and J usage for 8 of 16 pairs, suggesting genetic constraints. The cohort was small, and no association was found between shared CDR3 numbers and age, concordance or disease severity. Simpson clonality tended to be low (median roughly 0.0088), which suggests a naive-dominated repertoire, although clonality was higher in the most severely affected patients. Significantly higher nucleotide-identical clonotype sharing was observed within monozygotic CF twin pairs than between unrelated CF individuals (P = 0.000026, Mann-Whitney).

Per the germline V gene, SNHLY is the CDR1 and FYNNEI is the CDR2. The CDR3 covers 16 residues, taking in both the cysteine and the phenylalanine. CDR3 DNA is the only sequence kept; it has 48 bases, read in frame from the first base. The trim is 8 bases for V and 1 base for J, with a gap of 18 bases between the germline ends. Note on this clone: Its antigen is not yet known. No much larger clone exists at a distance of one base, and base qualities are not known.

The twin pairs came from the European Cystic Fibrosis Twin and Sibling Study Cohort, a cohort that recruited patients from 150 to 200 CF clinics across 14 European countries. Zygosity and CFTR genotype were verified in-house, with zygosity tested by multiplex PCR of nine short tandem repeat loci. Peripheral blood was sampled from each twin, and clinical parameters were recorded on the day of blood sampling. Phenol/chloroform extraction was used to isolate genomic DNA from peripheral blood cells, and the DNA was then kept in TE buffer at 4 degrees C. TCR beta CDR3 regions were amplified by multiplex PCR with the immunoSEQ immune profiling system according to the manufacturer's instructions. An Illumina NextSeq system was used for sequencing. Under the source paper's analysis protocol: Sequence data were processed on the immunoSEQ Analyzer platform, and clonality was computed as the square root of Simpson's index of productive rearrangements. Similarity in V and J usage was measured by Jensen-Shannon distance, and OLGA was used to compute CDR3 generation probabilities. The immuneACCESS database (August 2020) and VDJdb (December 2020) were searched for shared CDR3 sequences. The source is immuneACCESS, and TCRdb retained only in-frame sequences with V and J called. Part of the clones is not carried over; for the studies checked, unresolved V genes explain less than half of this, and the remainder is unexplained. V and J calls and clone size follow that table, whereas D and trimming were derived from the DNA. Counted in this sample were approximately 36,000 clones; 75% to 95% of them appeared once. Of the sample, around 0.19% falls within the top ten clones.

The specimen was blood. Recombination connected TRBV2 to TRBJ2-4, with TRBD1 perhaps the D gene, on 5 matching bases. The source is a boy younger than 10 with cystic fibrosis. The DNA sequence is as follows: TGTGCCAGCCACAGTACGGACATATTCGCCAAAAACATTCAGTACTTC. This encodes CASHSTDIFAKNIQYF.